This T cell receptor (beta chain) derives from a study of CD8 T cells in ankylosing spondylitis. Regarding the study as a whole: Ankylosing spondylitis blood appeared to carry a characteristic TCR beta motif of under ten highly homologous variants. Certain motif variants had earlier been reported in reactive arthritis synovial fluid and blood.

Per germline, CDR1 DFQATT and CDR2 SNEGSKA (reference sequence). The CDR3 has 16 amino acids. The V gene lost 0 bases and the J gene lost 2 bases, with 16 bases spanning the gap. This clonotype was observed a few times. The antigen is undetermined. TCRdb reanalysed the 5' RACE reads using MiXCR and keeps one entry per CDR3 protein. Of around 540,000 distinct CDR3 sequences detected, 10% to 15% appear once; the ten largest clones hold 6.8%. This receptor was taken from a male donor with ankylosing spondylitis. Sequenced input: blood, either unsorted or a sorted T cell fraction (not recorded which). This sequence joins TRBV20-1 and TRBJ1-1; weak D call: TRBD1 (5 bases). CDR3 nucleotide sequence: TGCAGTGCTAGAGATCAAAGGCGGGGGGGTAACACTGAAGCTTTCTTT. This sequence encodes CSARDQRRGGNTEAFF.